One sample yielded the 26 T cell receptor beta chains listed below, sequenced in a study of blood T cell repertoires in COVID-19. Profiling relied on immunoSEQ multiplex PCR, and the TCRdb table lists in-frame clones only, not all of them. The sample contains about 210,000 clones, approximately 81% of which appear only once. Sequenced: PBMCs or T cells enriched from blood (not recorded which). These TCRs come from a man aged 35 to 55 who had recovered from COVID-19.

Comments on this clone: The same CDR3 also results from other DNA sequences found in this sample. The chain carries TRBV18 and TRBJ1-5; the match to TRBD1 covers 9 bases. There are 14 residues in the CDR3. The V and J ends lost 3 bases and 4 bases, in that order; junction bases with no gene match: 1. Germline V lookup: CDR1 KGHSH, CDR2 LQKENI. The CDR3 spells CASSPGQGNQPQHF. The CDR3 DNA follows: TGTGCCAGCTCACCGGGACAGGGTAATCAGCCCCAGCATTTT.

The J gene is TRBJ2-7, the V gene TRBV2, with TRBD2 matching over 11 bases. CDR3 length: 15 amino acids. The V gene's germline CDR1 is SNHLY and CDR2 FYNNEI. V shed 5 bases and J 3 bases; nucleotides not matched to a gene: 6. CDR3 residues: CASSLGTSGLYEQYF. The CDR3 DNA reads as TGTGCCAGCAGTCTCGGGACTAGCGGACTCTACGAGCAGTACTTC.

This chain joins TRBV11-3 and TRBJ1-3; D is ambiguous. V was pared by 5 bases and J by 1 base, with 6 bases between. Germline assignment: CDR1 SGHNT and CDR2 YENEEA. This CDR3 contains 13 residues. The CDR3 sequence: CASSLGSGNTIYF. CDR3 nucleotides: TGTGCCAGCAGCCTCGGTTCTGGAAACACCATATATTTT.

The CDR3 DNA reads TGTGCCAGTAGTCTCCGGGGACTAGCGGGAGCGAGTGGGGAGCTGTTTTTT. Amino acids: CASSLRGLAGASGELFF. The V call is TRBV19, the J call TRBJ2-2; TRBD2 matches 14 bases. This CDR3 is built from 17 residues. Losses at the gene ends were 5 bases for V and 8 bases for J; bases not matched to a gene: 10. CDR1 LNHDA and CDR2 SQIVND come from the germline V gene (reference sequence).

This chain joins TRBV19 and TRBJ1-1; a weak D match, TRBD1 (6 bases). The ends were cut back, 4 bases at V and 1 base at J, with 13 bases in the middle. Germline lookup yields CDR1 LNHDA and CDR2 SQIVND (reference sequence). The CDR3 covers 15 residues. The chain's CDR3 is CASSTPGTRNTEAFF. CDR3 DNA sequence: TGTGCCAGTAGTACTCCCGGGACACGGAACACTGAAGCTTTCTTT.

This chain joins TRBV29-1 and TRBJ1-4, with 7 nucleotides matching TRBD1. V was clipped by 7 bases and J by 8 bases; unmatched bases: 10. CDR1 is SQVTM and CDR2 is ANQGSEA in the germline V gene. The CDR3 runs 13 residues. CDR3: CSGRTGAGEKLFF. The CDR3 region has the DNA TGCAGCGGTCGTACAGGGGCCGGGGAAAAACTGTTTTTT.

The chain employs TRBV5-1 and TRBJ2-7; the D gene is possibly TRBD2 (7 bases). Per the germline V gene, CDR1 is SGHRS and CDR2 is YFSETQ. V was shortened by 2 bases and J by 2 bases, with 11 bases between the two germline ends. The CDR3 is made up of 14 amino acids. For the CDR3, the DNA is TGCGCCAGCAGCTTCGGGGGGCCAGCCTACGAGCAGTACTTC. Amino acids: CASSFGGPAYEQYF. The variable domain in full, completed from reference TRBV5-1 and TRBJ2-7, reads KAGVTQTPRYLIKTRGQQVTLSCSPISGHRSVSWYQQTPGQGLQFLFEYFSETQRNKGNFPGRFSGRQFSNSRSEMNVSTLELGDSALYLCASSFGGPAYEQYFGPGTRLTVT.

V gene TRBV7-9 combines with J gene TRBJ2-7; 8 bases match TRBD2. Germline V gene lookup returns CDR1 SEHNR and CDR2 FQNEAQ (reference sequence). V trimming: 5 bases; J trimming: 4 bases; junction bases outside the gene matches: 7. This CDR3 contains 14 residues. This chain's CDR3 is CASSPRLALYEQYF. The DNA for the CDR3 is TGTGCCAGCAGCCCAAGACTAGCGCTTTACGAGCAGTACTTC. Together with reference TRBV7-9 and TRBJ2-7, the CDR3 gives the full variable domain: DTGVSQNPRHKITKRGQNVTFRCDPISEHNRLYWYRQTLGQGPEFLTYFQNEAQLEKSRLLSDRFSAERPKGSFSTLEIQRTEQGDSAMYLCASSPRLALYEQYFGPGTRLTVT.

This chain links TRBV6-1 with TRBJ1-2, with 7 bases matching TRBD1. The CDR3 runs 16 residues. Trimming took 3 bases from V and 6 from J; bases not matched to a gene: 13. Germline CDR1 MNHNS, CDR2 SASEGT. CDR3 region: CASSESSLTGFNGYTF. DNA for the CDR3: TGTGCCAGCAGTGAGAGCTCCCTGACAGGGTTTAATGGCTACACCTTC.

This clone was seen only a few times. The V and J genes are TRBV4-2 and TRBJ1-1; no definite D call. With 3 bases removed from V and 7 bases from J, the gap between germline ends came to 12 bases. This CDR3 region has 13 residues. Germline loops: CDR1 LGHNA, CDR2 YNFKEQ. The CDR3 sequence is CASSQSPSSEAFF. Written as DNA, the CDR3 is TGTGCCAGCAGCCAGAGCCCGAGTAGTGAAGCTTTCTTT.

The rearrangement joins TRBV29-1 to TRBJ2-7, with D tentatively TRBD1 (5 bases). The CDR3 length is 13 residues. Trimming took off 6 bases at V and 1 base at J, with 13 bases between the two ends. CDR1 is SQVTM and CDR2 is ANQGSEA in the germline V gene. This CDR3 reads CSVGVTLSYEQYF. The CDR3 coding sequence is TGCAGCGTAGGGGTGACCCTATCCTACGAGCAGTACTTC.

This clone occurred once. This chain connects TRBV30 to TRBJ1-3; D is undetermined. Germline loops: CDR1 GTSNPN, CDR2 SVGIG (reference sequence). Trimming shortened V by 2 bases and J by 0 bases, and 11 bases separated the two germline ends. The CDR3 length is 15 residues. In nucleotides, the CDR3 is TGTGCCTGGAGTAGAATCGAGAGCTCTGGAAACACCATATATTTT. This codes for CAWSRIESSGNTIYF.

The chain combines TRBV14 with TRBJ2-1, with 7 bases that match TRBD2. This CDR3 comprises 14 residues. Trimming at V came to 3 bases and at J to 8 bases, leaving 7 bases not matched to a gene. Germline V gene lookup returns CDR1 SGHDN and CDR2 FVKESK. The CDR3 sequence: CASSHLLAIHEQFF. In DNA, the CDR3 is TGTGCCAGCAGCCACCTACTAGCGATCCATGAGCAGTTCTTC. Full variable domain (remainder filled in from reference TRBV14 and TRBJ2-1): EAGVTQFPSHSVIEKGQTVTLRCDPISGHDNLYWYRRVMGKEIKFLLHFVKESKQDESGMPNNRFLAERTGGTYSTLKVQPAELEDSGVYFCASSHLLAIHEQFFGPGTRLTVL.

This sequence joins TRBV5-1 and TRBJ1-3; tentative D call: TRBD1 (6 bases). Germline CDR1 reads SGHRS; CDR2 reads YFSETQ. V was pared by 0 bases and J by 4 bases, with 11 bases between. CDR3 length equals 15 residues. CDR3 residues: CASSLGWDTGNTIYF. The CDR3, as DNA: TGCGCCAGCAGCTTGGGTTGGGACACCGGAAACACCATATATTTT.

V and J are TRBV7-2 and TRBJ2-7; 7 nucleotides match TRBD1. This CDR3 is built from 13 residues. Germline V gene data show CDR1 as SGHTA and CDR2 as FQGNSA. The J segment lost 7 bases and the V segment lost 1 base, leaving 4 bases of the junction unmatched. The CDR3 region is CASSLGQGGEQYF. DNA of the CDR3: TGTGCCAGCAGCTTAGGACAGGGTGGGGAGCAGTACTTC.

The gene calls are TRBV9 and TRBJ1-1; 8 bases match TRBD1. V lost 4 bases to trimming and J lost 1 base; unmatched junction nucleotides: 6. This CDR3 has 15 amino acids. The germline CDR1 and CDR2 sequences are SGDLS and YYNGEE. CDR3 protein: CASSTPQGENTEAFF. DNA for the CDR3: TGTGCCAGCAGCACACCACAGGGGGAGAACACTGAAGCTTTCTTT. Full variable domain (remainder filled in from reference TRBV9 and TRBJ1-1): DSGVTQTPKHLITATGQRVTLRCSPRSGDLSVYWYQQSLDQGLQFLIQYYNGEERAKGNILERFSAQQFPDLHSELNLSSLELGDSALYFCASSTPQGENTEAFFGQGTRLTVV.

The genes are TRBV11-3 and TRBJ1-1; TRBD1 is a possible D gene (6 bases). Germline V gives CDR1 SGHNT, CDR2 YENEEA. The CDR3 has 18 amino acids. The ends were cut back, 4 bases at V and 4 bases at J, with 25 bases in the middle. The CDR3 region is CASSSRHPPGVGGTEAFF. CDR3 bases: TGTGCCAGCAGCTCCCGGCACCCACCAGGGGTCGGCGGCACTGAAGCTTTCTTT.

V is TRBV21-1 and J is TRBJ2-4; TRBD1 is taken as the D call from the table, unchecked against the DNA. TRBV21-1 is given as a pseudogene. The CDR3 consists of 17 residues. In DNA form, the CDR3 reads TGTGCCAGCAGCAAAGGGATTCAGGGGAAGTCCAAAAACATTCAGTACTTC. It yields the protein CASSKGIQGKSKNIQYF.

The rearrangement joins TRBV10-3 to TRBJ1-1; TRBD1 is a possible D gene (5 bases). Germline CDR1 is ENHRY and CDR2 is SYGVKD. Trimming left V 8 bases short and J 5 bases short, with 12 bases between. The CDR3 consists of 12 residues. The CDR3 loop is CAISPGGTEAFF. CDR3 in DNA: TGTGCCATCTCCCCGGGGGGAACTGAAGCTTTCTTT.

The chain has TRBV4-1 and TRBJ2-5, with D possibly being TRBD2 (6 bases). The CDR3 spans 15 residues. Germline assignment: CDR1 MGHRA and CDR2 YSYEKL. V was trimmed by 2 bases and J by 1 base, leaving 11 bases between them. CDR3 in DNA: TGCGCCAGCAGCCAAATCTTCGGGGGCCAAGAGACCCAGTACTTC. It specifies CASSQIFGGQETQYF.

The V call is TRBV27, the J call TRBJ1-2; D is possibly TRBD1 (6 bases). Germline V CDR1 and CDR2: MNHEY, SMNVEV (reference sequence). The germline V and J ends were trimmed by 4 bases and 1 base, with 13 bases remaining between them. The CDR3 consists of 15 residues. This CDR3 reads CASSSKPRGNYGYTF. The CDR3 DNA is TGTGCCAGCAGTTCGAAGCCCAGGGGTAACTATGGCTACACCTTC.

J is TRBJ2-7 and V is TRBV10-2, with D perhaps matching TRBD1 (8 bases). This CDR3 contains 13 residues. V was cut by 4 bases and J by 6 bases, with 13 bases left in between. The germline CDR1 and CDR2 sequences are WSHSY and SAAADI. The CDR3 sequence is CASSANRGGEQYF. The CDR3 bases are TGCGCCAGCAGTGCAAACAGGGGGGGCGAGCAGTACTTC.

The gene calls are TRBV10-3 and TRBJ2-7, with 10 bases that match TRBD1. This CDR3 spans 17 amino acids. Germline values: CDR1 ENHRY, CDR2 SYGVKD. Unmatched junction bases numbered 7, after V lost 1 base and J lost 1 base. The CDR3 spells CAISELLGDRGSYEQYF. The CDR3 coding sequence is TGTGCCATCAGTGAGTTACTGGGGGACAGGGGATCCTACGAGCAGTACTTC.

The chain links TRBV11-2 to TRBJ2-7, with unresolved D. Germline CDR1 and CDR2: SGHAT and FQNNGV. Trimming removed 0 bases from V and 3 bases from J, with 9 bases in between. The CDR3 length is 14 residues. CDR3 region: CASSLERNHYEQYF. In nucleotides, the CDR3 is TGTGCCAGCAGCTTAGAGCGGAACCACTACGAGCAGTACTTC.

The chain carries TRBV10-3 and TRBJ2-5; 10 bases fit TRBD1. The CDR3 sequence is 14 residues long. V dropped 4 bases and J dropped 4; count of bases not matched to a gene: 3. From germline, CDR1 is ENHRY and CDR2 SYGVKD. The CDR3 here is CAISARTGGETQYF. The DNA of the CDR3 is TGTGCCATCAGTGCCCGGACAGGGGGAGAGACCCAGTACTTC.

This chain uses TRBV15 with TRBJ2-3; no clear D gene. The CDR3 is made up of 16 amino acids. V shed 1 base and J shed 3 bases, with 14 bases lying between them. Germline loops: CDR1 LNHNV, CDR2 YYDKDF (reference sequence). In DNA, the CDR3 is TGTGCCACCAGCAGAGGATCAGCGTCAATGACAGATACGCAGTATTTT. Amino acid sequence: CATSRGSASMTDTQYF.